The 24 T cell receptor beta chains below come from one sample, sequenced in a study of preoperative IRX-2 immunotherapy in early breast cancer. Documented treatment: preoperative locoregional IRX-2 cytokine immunotherapy. The table came from immunoSEQ multiplex PCR; TCRdb's copy has only in-frame clones and leaves some out. Here the sample spans some 42,000 clones, around four fifths being singletons. This specimen was lymph node tissue, taken after IRX-2 immunotherapy. These receptors all come from a human donor with breast cancer.

This chain joins TRBV7-6 and TRBJ2-1, with 13 bases aligning to TRBD2. The trim removed 8 bases at V and 7 bases at J, leaving 5 bases unmatched. Germline CDR1 reads SGHVS; CDR2 reads FNYEAQ. The CDR3 sequence is 14 residues long. The CDR3 sequence: CASQLAGGFNEQFF. The DNA for the CDR3 is TGTGCCAGCCAACTAGCGGGGGGGTTTAATGAGCAGTTCTTC. Full variable domain (rest looked up from reference TRBV7-6 and TRBJ2-1): GAGVSQSPRYKVTKRGQDVALRCDPISGHVSLYWYRQALGQGPEFLTYFNYEAQQDKSGLPNDRFSAERPEGSISTLTIQRTEQRDSAMYRCASQLAGGFNEQFFGPGTRLTVL.

This clone was seen once. V is TRBV6-8 and J is TRBJ2-1, with TRBD2 identical over 8 bases. There are 15 residues in the CDR3. Germline lookup yields CDR1 MNHGY and CDR2 SAAAGT. With 8 bases clipped from V and 2 bases from J, the junction kept 8 bases outside the gene matches. CDR3 sequence: CASAGLGETYNEQFF. The CDR3 nucleotides are TGTGCCAGCGCGGGACTAGGAGAAACCTACAATGAGCAGTTCTTC.

This rearrangement joins TRBV30 to TRBJ1-5, with D possibly matching TRBD1 (5 bases). This CDR3 has 13 amino acids. Trimming cost V 3 bases and J 4 bases, with 10 bases left between them. Per the germline V gene, CDR1 is GTSNPN and CDR2 is SVGIG (reference sequence). CDR3 residues: CAWSPNRNQPQHF. CDR3 sequence (DNA): TGTGCCTGGAGCCCCAACAGGAATCAGCCCCAGCATTTT.

The V gene is TRBV14, the J gene TRBJ2-2; D not certain. Germline V gene data show CDR1 as SGHDN and CDR2 as FVKESK. The CDR3 is 13 residues long. V lost 0 bases and J lost 6, with 5 bases in between. The CDR3 DNA follows: TGTGCCAGCAGCCAAGATTTCGCCGGGGAGCTGTTTTTT. This sequence encodes CASSQDFAGELFF. Full variable domain (outside the CDR3, taken from reference TRBV14 and TRBJ2-2): EAGVTQFPSHSVIEKGQTVTLRCDPISGHDNLYWYRRVMGKEIKFLLHFVKESKQDESGMPNNRFLAERTGGTYSTLKVQPAELEDSGVYFCASSQDFAGELFFGEGSRLTVL.

For this clone: An end of the junction does not agree with germline; a read error may underlie this. The rearrangement uses TRBV6-4 and TRBJ1-2; D is uncertain. The length of the CDR3 is 15 residues. CDR1 and CDR2 from the germline V gene are MRHNA and SNTAGT. The CDR3 sequence is CAISAQVSLNYGYTF. The CDR3 DNA follows: TGTGCCATCAGTGCTCAGGTTTCCTTAAACTATGGCTACACCTTC.

In this sample, this clone turned up once. The chain has TRBV29-1 and TRBJ2-5, with TRBD1 matching over 10 bases. Germline assignment: CDR1 SQVTM and CDR2 ANQGSEA. The CDR3 runs to 15 residues. Unmatched junction bases numbered 7, after V lost 1 base and J lost 5 bases. CDR3 sequence: CSVEGGQGVGETQYF. CDR3 coding DNA: TGCAGCGTTGAAGGTGGACAGGGGGTTGGGGAGACCCAGTACTTC.

The chain has TRBV6-8 and TRBJ2-1; TRBD2 matches 15 bases. Germline V CDR1 and CDR2: MNHGY, SAAAGT. With 6 bases clipped from V and 0 bases from J, the junction kept 6 bases outside the gene matches. The CDR3 is 18 amino acids. The CDR3, as DNA: TGTGCCAGCAGAAACCCGGGACTAGCGGGGGGCTCCTACAATGAGCAGTTCTTC. Translation gives CASRNPGLAGGSYNEQFF.

This sequence joins TRBV7-7 and TRBJ1-2; 8 bases fit TRBD1. Unmatched junction bases numbered 9, after V lost 5 bases and J lost 4 bases. CDR1 is SSHAT, CDR2 FNYEAQ, per germline (reference sequence). This CDR3 contains 15 residues. CDR3 nucleotide sequence: TGTGCCAGCAGCCTCGAGACAGGGGCTCTCTATGGCTACACCTTC. The encoded protein is CASSLETGALYGYTF.

V usage is TRBV7-1 and J usage is TRBJ1-2; no reliable D call. TRBV7-1 belongs to the ORF category, with a function that is uncertain. V lost 4 bases, J lost 1 base, and 7 bases lay in between. This CDR3 is 13 amino acids long. The CDR3 region is CASSLVVNYGYTF. The CDR3 coding sequence is TGTGCCAGCAGCTTAGTGGTTAACTATGGCTACACCTTC.

The rearrangement links TRBV28 to TRBJ1-1; 7 bases are shared with TRBD1. Trimming took 5 bases from V and 0 from J; bases not matched to a gene: 6. The germline CDR1 and CDR2 sequences are MDHEN and SYDVKM. The CDR3 loop spans 15 amino acids. CDR3 in amino acids: CASSRPGTVNTEAFF. CDR3 DNA sequence: TGTGCCAGCAGTCGACCCGGGACAGTGAACACTGAAGCTTTCTTT.

V usage is TRBV6-8 and J usage is TRBJ1-1; 9 bases fit TRBD1. This CDR3 spans 13 amino acids. Germline CDR1 and CDR2: MNHGY and SAAAGT. The J segment lost 5 bases and the V segment lost 6 bases, leaving 4 bases of the junction unmatched. DNA of the CDR3: TGTGCCAGCAGCACCGGGACAGGGACTGAAGCTTTCTTT. Encoded protein: CASSTGTGTEAFF.

The J gene is TRBJ2-3, the V gene TRBV7-1; D remains unclear. TRBV7-1 is assigned to the ORF class and has an uncertain function. The CDR3 covers 13 residues. V lost 4 bases, J lost 4 bases, and 9 bases lay in between. The CDR3 DNA sequence: TGTGCCAGCAGCTTACCTGGGGCAGATACGCAGTATTTT. Its translation is CASSLPGADTQYF.

V usage is TRBV7-6 and J usage is TRBJ2-7, with a possible D match to TRBD1 (5 bases). Trimming left V 1 base short and J 5 bases short, with 18 bases between. The CDR3 covers 16 residues. Per germline, CDR1 SGHVS and CDR2 FNYEAQ. As DNA, the CDR3 is TGTGCCAGCAGCTTAGAGGCAGGGCCCACCTTCCACGAGCAGTACTTC. It translates to CASSLEAGPTFHEQYF.

The chain carries TRBV6-8 and TRBJ1-6; D remains ambiguous. The V gene's germline CDR1 is MNHGY and CDR2 SAAAGT. V lost 5 bases to trimming and J lost 10 bases, with 12 bases between them. This CDR3 has 13 amino acids. The DNA of the CDR3 is TGTGCCAGCAGTGATTACGGGAACTCACCCCTCCACTTT. Protein: CASSDYGNSPLHF.

Remarks on this clone: One junction end disagrees with the germline gene, perhaps due to a read error. V is TRBV29-1 and J is TRBJ2-7; D gene unclear. CDR1 SQVTM and CDR2 ANQGSEA come from the germline V gene. This CDR3 region has 15 residues. The CDR3, as DNA: TGCAGCGTTGAAGATCCCCAGAGAGTCTCCCACGAGCAGTACTTC. Translating it yields CSVEDPQRVSHEQYF.

As to this clone: Germline is not matched at one junction end, which may reflect a read error. The rearrangement links TRBV6-8 to TRBJ2-5; 9 bases align to TRBD1. The CDR3 length is 15 residues. Germline V gives CDR1 MNHGY, CDR2 SAAAGT. The CDR3 nucleotides are TGTGCCATCAGTATTTTACAGGGGGCGGGGGAGACCCAGTACTTC. Translating gives CAISILQGAGETQYF.

The chain couples TRBV7-6 to TRBJ1-6, with 8 bases lining up with TRBD1. The germline V gene encodes CDR1 SGHVS and CDR2 FNYEAQ. This CDR3 has 14 amino acids. J was trimmed by 10 bases and V by 4 bases; bases with no gene match: 6. The CDR3 coding sequence is TGTGCCAGCAGCTCGACAGGGGAATACTCACCCCTCCACTTT. Translated, it gives CASSSTGEYSPLHF.

The J gene is TRBJ2-3, the V gene TRBV11-3; no definite D call. The CDR3 sequence is 14 residues long. CDR1 and CDR2 (germline): SGHNT, YENEEA. The V and J ends lost 8 bases and 0 bases respectively, with 12 bases between them. CDR3 DNA sequence: TGTGCCAGCGCCATAGGGCTAAGCACAGATACGCAGTATTTT. Protein product: CASAIGLSTDTQYF.

This chain links TRBV19 with TRBJ1-4, with a possible D match to TRBD1 (5 bases). The CDR3 is 16 amino acids. V lost 5 bases, J lost 4 bases, and 17 bases lay in between. Germline V gene data show CDR1 as LNHDA and CDR2 as SQIVND (reference sequence). Here the CDR3 DNA reads TGTGCCAGTAGTGTTTCCGTGGGACGGCTTAATGAAAAACTGTTTTTT. It is translated as CASSVSVGRLNEKLFF.

This clone was observed a few times. Relative to the germline gene, one junction end is altered; a read error may explain this. The CDR3 loop reads CAISGGSGTATYEQYF. The CDR3 DNA follows: TGTGCCATCAGTGGTGGATCCGGGACGGCGACCTACGAGCAGTACTTC. V usage is TRBV6-8 and J usage is TRBJ2-7, with D tentatively TRBD1 or TRBD2 (5 bases each). Germline V gene lookup returns CDR1 MNHGY and CDR2 SAAAGT. This CDR3 spans 16 amino acids.

The rearrangement links TRBV28 to TRBJ1-5; the D gene is possibly TRBD1 (6 bases). Trimming stripped 5 bases from V and 0 bases from J, with 11 bases between. CDR1 is MDHEN, CDR2 SYDVKM, per germline. The CDR3 has 15 residues. The CDR3 region has the DNA TGTGCCAGCAGTCTGACAGGTGATAGCAATCAGCCCCAGCATTTT. As protein: CASSLTGDSNQPQHF.

V is TRBV5-1 and J is TRBJ2-5, with unresolved D. The germline V gene encodes CDR1 SGHRS and CDR2 YFSETQ. Trimming took off 1 base at V and 5 bases at J, with 12 bases between the two ends. CDR3 length: 14 residues. The CDR3 spells CASSLFSSGETQYF. CDR3 nucleotides: TGCGCCAGCAGCTTGTTCTCGTCTGGTGAGACCCAGTACTTC.

The J gene is TRBJ1-2, the V gene TRBV6-8; D not certain. CDR3 length equals 14 residues. V was clipped by 2 bases and J by 6 bases, with 13 bases between them. Germline-derived CDR1 and CDR2 are MNHGY and SAAAGT. The CDR3 nucleotides are TGTGCCAGCAGTTACCAAGGACGGGTGGATGGCTACACCTTC. Amino acids: CASSYQGRVDGYTF.

The J gene is TRBJ2-5, the V gene TRBV7-1; D perhaps matches TRBD2 (5 bases). TRBV7-1 has ORF status, its function being uncertain. The V gene lost 4 bases and the J gene lost 1 base, with 7 bases spanning the gap. This CDR3 is built from 13 residues. For the CDR3, the DNA is TGTGCCAGCAGCTTCCGGGGCCAAGAGACCCAGTACTTC. Translation gives CASSFRGQETQYF.